Listed below are T cell receptor beta chains from one sample, sequenced in a study of regulatory T cells in long-lasting Graves disease. TCRdb ran MiXCR on the multiplex PCR reads and lists one entry per CDR3 protein. The profile shows around 500,000 distinct CDR3 sequences, approximately 13% of them singletons. The data also belong to a second study, concerning T cells in Graves' hyperthyroidism and ophthalmopathy.

The specimen was peripheral blood mononuclear cells (PBMCs), collected at new diagnosis, from a patient treated with antithyroid drugs. The origin of the receptors is a man under 40 with Graves disease. CDR3s include the opening cysteine and the closing phenylalanine or tryptophan. The D gene is left open where the match is weak. Clone size is not always given. Where it is, it says once, few, many or a class for expanded clones.

>.|17|TRBJ2-1|TRBV7-8|.
TGTGCCAGCGGCTCAACTACGACGGGAAGTCCCTACAATGAGCAGTTCTTC
CASGSTTTGSPYNEQFF
>few|17|TRBJ1-3|TRBV7-9|.
TGTGCCAGCAGCTTAGCTATTACAGGGAATGGCGGAAACACCATATATTTT
CASSLAITGNGGNTIYF
>few|13|TRBJ1-5|TRBV30|.
TGTGCCTGGAGTGACCTTTTTAATCAGCCCCAGCATTTT
CAWSDLFNQPQHF
>few|12|TRBJ1-2|TRBV7-9|.
TGTGCCACCGAGACCCTCTTCTATGGCTACACCTTC
CATETLFYGYTF
>many|16|TRBJ2-7|TRBV5-1|TRBD2
TGCGCCAGCAGCCCCTTCAGCGGGAGCGATGGTGACGAGCAGTACTTC
CASSPFSGSDGDEQYF
>.|13|TRBJ1-4|TRBV10-3|.
TGTGCCGCGTCAAGAACAACTAATGAAAAACTGTTTTTT
CAASRTTNEKLFF
>many|14|TRBJ2-3|TRBV12-3/TRBV12-4|.
TGTGCCAGCAGGGGGGGAGCTAGCACAGATACGCAGTATTTT
CASRGGASTDTQYF
>.|16|TRBJ2-7|TRBV20-1|TRBD2
TGCAGTGCTGCAAAACTAGCGGGGAGGGCGGGGTACGAGCAGTACTTC
CSAAKLAGRAGYEQYF
>few|13|TRBJ2-3|TRBV5-6|.
TGTGCCAGCAGCTGGGGTTGGACAGATACGCAGTATTTT
CASSWGWTDTQYF
>.|14|TRBJ2-1|TRBV20-1|TRBD2
TGCAGTGCTAGTATCGCGGGAGATTACAATGAGCAGTTCTTC
CSASIAGDYNEQFF
>many|13|TRBJ1-3|TRBV12-3/TRBV12-4|.
TGTGCCAGCGGGGAGGGTGCTGGAAACACCATATATTTT
CASGEGAGNTIYF
>many|13|TRBJ2-3|TRBV7-2|.
TGTGCCAGCAGCCTAAACAGCAGAGATACGCAGTATTTT
CASSLNSRDTQYF
>few|17|TRBJ2-3|TRBV20-1|.
TGCAGTGCTAGGGATTCTGGTACCAGGGGTAAGACAGATACGCAGTATTTT
CSARDSGTRGKTDTQYF
>many|14|TRBJ2-7|TRBV20-1|TRBD2
TGCAGTGTCCCCGGAGCGGGATTTATTAACGAGCAGTACTTC
CSVPGAGFINEQYF
>.|15|TRBJ2-2|TRBV7-2|TRBD1
TGTGCCAGCAGCGCGCGACAGGGAAACACCGGGGAGCTGTTTTTT
CASSARQGNTGELFF
>many|14|TRBJ2-2|TRBV18|.
TGTGCCAGCTCACCCCTCCTGAACACCGGGGAGCTGTTTTTT
CASSPLLNTGELFF
>many|14|TRBJ2-5|TRBV5-1|.
TGCGCCAGCAGACCTGACGGACAGCAAGAGACCCAGTACTTC
CASRPDGQQETQYF
>few|16|TRBJ2-5|TRBV20-1|.
TGCAGTGCTAGAGATGCCCCCGGGAGAGGTGGAGAGACCCAGTACTTC
CSARDAPGRGGETQYF
>.|15|TRBJ2-2|TRBV3-1|TRBD2
TGTGCCAGCAGCCCCGGCTTTGCGGGAGCCGGGGAGCTGTTTTTT
CASSPGFAGAGELFF
>many|13|TRBJ2-2|TRBV2|TRBD2
TGTGCCAGCAGGACTAGCATCGACGGGGAGCTGTTTTTT
CASRTSIDGELFF
>.|12|TRBJ1-6|TRBV30|.
TGTGCCTGGCAACAACATACAGGGCAGCTCCACTTT
CAWQQHTGQLHF
>.|13|TRBJ2-7|TRBV4-1|.
TGCGCCAGCAGACTCAGGAGCTCCTACGAGCAGTACTTC
CASRLRSSYEQYF
>.|15|TRBJ2-3|TRBV20-1|TRBD2
TGCAGTGCTAGAGAATTACGGGAGGGCCGAGGTACGCAGTATTTT
CSARELREGRGTQYF
>.|16|TRBJ2-2|TRBV7-9|TRBD1
TGTGCCAGCAGCGAATGGACAGGGATATACACCGGGGAGCTGTTTTTT
CASSEWTGIYTGELFF
>many|15|TRBJ1-1|TRBV11-2|.
TGTGCCAGCAGCCCCTACGGGCAGCCGAACACTGAAGCTTTCTTT
CASSPYGQPNTEAFF
>many|13|TRBJ1-4|TRBV30|.
TGTGCCTGGAGTGAGTCAACTAATGAAAAACTGTTTTTT
CAWSESTNEKLFF
>.|13|TRBJ1-1|TRBV5-4|.
TGTGCCAGCAGCACCGCCAAGAACACTGAAGCTTTCTTT
CASSTAKNTEAFF
>many|16|TRBJ2-1|TRBV7-9|.
TGTGCCAGCAGCTCCCTCGGCGTAGTAGGGCCCAATGAGCAGTTCTTC
CASSSLGVVGPNEQFF
>.|18|TRBJ2-3|TRBV10-2|TRBD2
TGCGCCAGCAGTGGCAGAGGAACTAGCGGGAGTAGCACAGATACGCAGTATTTT
CASSGRGTSGSSTDTQYF
>many|15|TRBJ2-1|TRBV29-1|.
TGCAGCGTTGAGGGTTTAGTGAGCTCCTACAATGAGCAGTTCTTC
CSVEGLVSSYNEQFF
>few|17|TRBJ2-5|TRBV9|TRBD1
TGTGCCAGCAGCGTAGAGGGACAGGGCCGTTACCAAGAGACCCAGTACTTC
CASSVEGQGRYQETQYF
>few|14|TRBJ2-4|TRBV5-1|.
TGCGCCAGCAGCTTTATTGGACCCGAGAACATTCAGTACTTC
CASSFIGPENIQYF
>few|12|TRBJ2-3|TRBV6-2/TRBV6-3|.
TGTGCCAGCAGTGACAACACAGGTACGCAGTATTTT
CASSDNTGTQYF
>few|16|TRBJ2-5|TRBV18|TRBD1
TGTGCCAGCTCACCACCAGCGACAGGGATCCAAGAGACCCAGTACTTC
CASSPPATGIQETQYF
>many|16|TRBJ2-5|TRBV20-1|TRBD1
TGCAGTGCTAGAGACGATCGGACAGGGGACGGGGAGACCCAGTACTTC
CSARDDRTGDGETQYF
>.|14|TRBJ1-1|TRBV19|.
TGTGCCAGTAGTATGACAGGAAAAAACACTGAAGCTTTCTTT
CASSMTGKNTEAFF
>.|11|TRBJ2-1|TRBV6-1|.
TGTGCCAGCACGTCATCTGGTGAGCAGTTCTTC
CASTSSGEQFF
>few|13|TRBJ2-7|TRBV20-1|TRBD1
TGCAGTGCTAACCGGGACAGGTCCTACGAGCAGTACTTC
CSANRDRSYEQYF
>many|16|TRBJ2-5|TRBV28|.
TGTGCCAGCAGTTTAGGGTCCATGAGGAAGGGAGAGACCCAGTACTTC
CASSLGSMRKGETQYF
>many|14|TRBJ2-7|TRBV7-9|TRBD1
TGTGCCAGCAGCGTACGGGACAGGGCTTACGAGCAGTACTTC
CASSVRDRAYEQYF
>many|13|TRBJ2-1|TRBV12-3/TRBV12-4|.
TGTGCCAGCACCGAGACTAGGGGCCATGAGCAGTTCTTC
CASTETRGHEQFF
>many|13|TRBJ2-5|TRBV20-1|.
TGCAGTGCTCCGGACCCCACGCATGAGACCCAGTACTTC
CSAPDPTHETQYF